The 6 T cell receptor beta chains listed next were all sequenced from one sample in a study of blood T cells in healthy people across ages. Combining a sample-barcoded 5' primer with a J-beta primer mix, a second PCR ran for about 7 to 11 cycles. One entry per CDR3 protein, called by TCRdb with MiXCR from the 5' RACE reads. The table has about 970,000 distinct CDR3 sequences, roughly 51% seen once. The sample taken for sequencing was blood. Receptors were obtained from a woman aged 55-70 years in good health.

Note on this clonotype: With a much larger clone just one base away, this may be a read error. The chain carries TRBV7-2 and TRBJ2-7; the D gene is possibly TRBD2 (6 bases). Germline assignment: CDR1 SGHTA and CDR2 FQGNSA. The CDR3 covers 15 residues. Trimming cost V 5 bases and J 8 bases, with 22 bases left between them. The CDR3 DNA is TGTGCCAGCAGCCCAAAACCGGCGGGGTTATACAAGCAGTACTTC. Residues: CASSPKPAGLYKQYF.

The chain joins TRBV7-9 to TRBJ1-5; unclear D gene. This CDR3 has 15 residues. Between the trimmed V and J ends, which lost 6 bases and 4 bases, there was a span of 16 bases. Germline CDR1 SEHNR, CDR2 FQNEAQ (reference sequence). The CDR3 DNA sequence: TGTGCCAGCAGTACCGGAGGAGGCCGTAATCAGCCCCAGCATTTT. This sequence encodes CASSTGGGRNQPQHF.

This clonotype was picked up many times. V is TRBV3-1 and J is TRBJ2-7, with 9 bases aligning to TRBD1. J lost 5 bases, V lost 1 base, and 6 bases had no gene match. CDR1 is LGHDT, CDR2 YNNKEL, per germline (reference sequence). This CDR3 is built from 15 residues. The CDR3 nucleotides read TGTGCCAGCAGCCAAGGATGGACAGGGGAGCACGAGCAGTACTTC. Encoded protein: CASSQGWTGEHEQYF.

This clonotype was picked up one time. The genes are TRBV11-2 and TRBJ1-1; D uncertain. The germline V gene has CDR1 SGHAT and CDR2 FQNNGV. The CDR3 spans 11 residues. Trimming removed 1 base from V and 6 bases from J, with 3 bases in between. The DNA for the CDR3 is TGTGCCAGCAGCTTAGTTTCTGAAGCTTTCTTT. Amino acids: CASSLVSEAFF.

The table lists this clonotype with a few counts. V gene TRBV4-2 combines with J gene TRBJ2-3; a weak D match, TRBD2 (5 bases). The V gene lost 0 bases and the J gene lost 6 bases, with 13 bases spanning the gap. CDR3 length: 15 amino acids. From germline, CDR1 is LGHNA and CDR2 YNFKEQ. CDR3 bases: TGTGCCAGCAGCCAAGAGATAGCGCGGAGGGATACGCAGTATTTT. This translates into CASSQEIARRDTQYF.

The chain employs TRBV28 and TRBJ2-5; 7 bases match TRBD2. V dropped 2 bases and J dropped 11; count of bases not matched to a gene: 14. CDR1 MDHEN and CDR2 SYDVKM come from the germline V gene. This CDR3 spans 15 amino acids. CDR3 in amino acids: CASSLGWTSIGEQYF. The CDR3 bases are TGTGCCAGCAGTTTAGGTTGGACTAGTATCGGTGAGCAGTACTTC.